This T cell receptor beta chain originates from a study of shared clonotypes between healthy human individuals. Study-wide points: Memory subsets had estimated richness that was generally smaller than that of naive subsets. Sampling included only blood; tissue repertoires likely differ.

The ends were cut back, 5 bases at V and 7 bases at J, with 8 bases in the middle. There are 12 residues in the CDR3. From germline, CDR1 is SGHAT and CDR2 FQNNGV. Running of the assay took place at deep level. TCRdb's copy holds only in-frame clones and misses some; the assay was immunoSEQ multiplex PCR. The table has under 2,500,000 clones, approximately 96% seen once. Researchers partitioned CD4+ cells into CD45RA+ naive and CD45RA-negative memory subsets. A word on this clone: Its antigen is unknown.

The source is a man younger than 30 in good health. The specimen was naive CD4+ T cells sorted from blood. Specified subset: CD45RA+ positively selected. This chain uses TRBV11-2 with TRBJ2-2; D gene uncertain. CDR3 DNA: TGTGCCAGCAGCCCCCTGAACGGGGAGCTGTTTTTT. Amino acids: CASSPLNGELFF.